The 5 T cell receptor beta chains reported below all come from one sample, sequenced in a study of Ad26.COV2.S vaccination and SARS-CoV-2 variants. Profiling relied on immunoSEQ multiplex PCR, and the TCRdb table lists in-frame clones only, not all of them. Of approximately 97,000 clones detected, less than 85% appear once; the ten largest clones hold 15% to 20%. This specimen consisted of peripheral blood, obtained after recovery from COVID-19. These receptors all stem from a human donor who had recovered from COVID-19.

V usage is TRBV12-5 and J usage is TRBJ1-2, with D uncertain. V gave up 6 bases and J gave up 8 bases, with 16 bases separating them. This CDR3 is built from 13 residues. The germline gives CDR1 LGHNT, CDR2 FRNRAP. Written as DNA, the CDR3 is TGTGCTAGTGGCCGGGGTGAGGCTGCGGGCTACACCTTC. Protein: CASGRGEAAGYTF. The full variable domain, rest sourced from reference TRBV12-5 and TRBJ1-2, is DARVTQTPRHKVTEMGQEVTMRCQPILGHNTVFWYRQTMMQGLELLAYFRNRAPLDDSGMPKDRFSAEMPDATLATLKIQPSEPRDSAVYFCASGRGEAAGYTFGSGTRLTVV.

The chain has TRBV10-1 and TRBJ1-2; D is perhaps TRBD1 (6 bases). The V and J ends lost 3 bases and 3 bases respectively, with 8 bases between them. The germline gives CDR1 WNHNN, CDR2 SYGVQD (reference sequence). The CDR3 totals 13 residues. CDR3: CASSDNRDYGYTF. The CDR3 nucleotides read TGCGCCAGCAGTGATAACAGGGACTATGGCTACACCTTC.

This clone was counted at least ten times. The chain uses TRBV6-5 and TRBJ1-1; D is perhaps TRBD1 (6 bases). Trimming shortened V by 6 bases and J by 4 bases, and 12 bases separated the two germline ends. Germline V gene data show CDR1 as MNHEY and CDR2 as SVGAGI. This CDR3 has 13 residues. The CDR3 spells CASRKGGVTEAFF. The CDR3 nucleotides are TGTGCCAGCAGGAAAGGGGGAGTCACTGAAGCTTTCTTT.

This rearrangement joins TRBV2 to TRBJ1-5; D is undetermined. CDR3 length: 15 residues. The germline CDR1 and CDR2 sequences are SNHLY and FYNNEI. Trimming removed 0 bases at V and 5 bases at J, with 11 bases between. In nucleotides, the CDR3 is TGTGCCAGCAGTGAAGCCCCATCGGAAGATCAGCCCCAGCATTTT. It yields the protein CASSEAPSEDQPQHF.

The chain couples TRBV6-5 to TRBJ2-3, with TRBD2 matching over 7 bases. There are 16 residues in the CDR3. Germline V lookup: CDR1 MNHEY, CDR2 SVGAGI. The V segment lost 4 bases and the J segment 1 base; nucleotides outside the gene matches: 8. The CDR3 nucleotides are TGTGCCAGCAGTTCACCCGGGGGGTCAGGCACAGATACGCAGTATTTT. Protein sequence: CASSSPGGSGTDTQYF.